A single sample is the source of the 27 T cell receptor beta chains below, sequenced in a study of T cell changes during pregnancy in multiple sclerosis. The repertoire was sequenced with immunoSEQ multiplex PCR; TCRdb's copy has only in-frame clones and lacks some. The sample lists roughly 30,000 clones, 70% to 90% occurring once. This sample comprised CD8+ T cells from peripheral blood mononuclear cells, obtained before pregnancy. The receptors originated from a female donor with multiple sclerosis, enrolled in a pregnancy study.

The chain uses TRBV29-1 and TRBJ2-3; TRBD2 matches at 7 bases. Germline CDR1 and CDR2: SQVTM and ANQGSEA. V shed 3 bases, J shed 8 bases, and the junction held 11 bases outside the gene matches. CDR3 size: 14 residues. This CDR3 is CSVDGGTRPGTQYF. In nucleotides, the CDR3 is TGCAGCGTTGACGGGGGGACCCGCCCCGGTACGCAGTATTTT.

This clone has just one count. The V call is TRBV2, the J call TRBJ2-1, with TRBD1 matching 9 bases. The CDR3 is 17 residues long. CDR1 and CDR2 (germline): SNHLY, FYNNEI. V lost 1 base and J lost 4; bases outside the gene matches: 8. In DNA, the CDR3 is TGTGCCAGCAGTGAAGGATTACAGGGGGCGGTTTACAATGAGCAGTTCTTC. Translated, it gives CASSEGLQGAVYNEQFF.

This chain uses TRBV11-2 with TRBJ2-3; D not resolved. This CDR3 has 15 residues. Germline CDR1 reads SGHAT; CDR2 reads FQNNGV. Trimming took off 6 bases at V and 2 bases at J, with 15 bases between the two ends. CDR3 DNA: TGTGCCAGCAGACAGCTGTCGGTCAACACAGATACGCAGTATTTT. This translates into CASRQLSVNTDTQYF. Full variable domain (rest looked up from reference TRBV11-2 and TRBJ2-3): EAGVAQSPRYKIIEKRQSVAFWCNPISGHATLYWYQQILGQGPKLLIQFQNNGVVDDSQLPKDRFSAERLKGVDSTLKIQPAKLEDSAVYLCASRQLSVNTDTQYFGPGTRLTVL.

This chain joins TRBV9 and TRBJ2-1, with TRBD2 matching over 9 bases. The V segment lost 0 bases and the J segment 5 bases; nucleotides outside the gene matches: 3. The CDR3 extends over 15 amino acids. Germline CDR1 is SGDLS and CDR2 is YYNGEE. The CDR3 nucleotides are TGTGCCAGCAGCGTAGTTAGCGGGGGTAACAATGAGCAGTTCTTC. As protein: CASSVVSGGNNEQFF.

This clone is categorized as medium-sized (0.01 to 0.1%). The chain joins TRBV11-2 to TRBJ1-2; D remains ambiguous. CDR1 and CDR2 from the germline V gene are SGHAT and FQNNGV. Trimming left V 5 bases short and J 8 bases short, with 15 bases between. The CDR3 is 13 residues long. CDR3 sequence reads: CASSPARRRGYTF. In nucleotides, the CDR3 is TGTGCCAGCAGCCCCGCCCGCCGTAGAGGCTACACCTTC.

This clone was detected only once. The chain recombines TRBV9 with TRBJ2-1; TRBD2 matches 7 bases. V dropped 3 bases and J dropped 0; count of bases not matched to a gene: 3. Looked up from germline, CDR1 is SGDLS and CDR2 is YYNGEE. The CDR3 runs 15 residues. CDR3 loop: CASSEWGGSYNEQFF. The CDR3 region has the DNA TGTGCCAGCAGCGAATGGGGGGGCTCCTACAATGAGCAGTTCTTC.

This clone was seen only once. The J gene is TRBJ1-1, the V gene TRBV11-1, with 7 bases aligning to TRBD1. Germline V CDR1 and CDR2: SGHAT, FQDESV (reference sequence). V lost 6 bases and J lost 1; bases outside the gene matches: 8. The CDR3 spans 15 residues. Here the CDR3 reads CASRPRGQGNTEAFF. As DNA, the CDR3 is TGTGCCAGCAGACCGAGGGGGCAGGGGAACACTGAAGCTTTCTTT.

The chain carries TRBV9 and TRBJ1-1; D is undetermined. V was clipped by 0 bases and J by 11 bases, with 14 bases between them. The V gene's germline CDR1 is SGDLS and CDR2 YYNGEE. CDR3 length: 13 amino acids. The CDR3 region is CASSVVSGEGAFF. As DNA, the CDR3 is TGTGCCAGCAGCGTAGTAAGCGGGGAAGGGGCTTTCTTT. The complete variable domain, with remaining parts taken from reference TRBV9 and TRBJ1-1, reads DSGVTQTPKHLITATGQRVTLRCSPRSGDLSVYWYQQSLDQGLQFLIQYYNGEERAKGNILERFSAQQFPDLHSELNLSSLELGDSALYFCASSVVSGEGAFFGQGTRLTVV.

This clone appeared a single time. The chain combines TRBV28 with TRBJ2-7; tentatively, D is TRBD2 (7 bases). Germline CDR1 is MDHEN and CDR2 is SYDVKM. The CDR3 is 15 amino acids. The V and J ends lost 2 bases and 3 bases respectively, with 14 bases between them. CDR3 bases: TGTGCCAGCAGTTTAGGTAGGGGAGGGGGCTACGAGCAGTACTTC. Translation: CASSLGRGGGYEQYF. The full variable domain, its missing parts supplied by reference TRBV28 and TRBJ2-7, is DVKVTQSSRYLVKRTGEKVFLECVQDMDHENMFWYRQDPGLGLRLIYFSYDVKMKEKGDIPEGYSVSREKKERFSLILESASTNQTSMYLCASSLGRGGGYEQYFGPGTRLTVT.

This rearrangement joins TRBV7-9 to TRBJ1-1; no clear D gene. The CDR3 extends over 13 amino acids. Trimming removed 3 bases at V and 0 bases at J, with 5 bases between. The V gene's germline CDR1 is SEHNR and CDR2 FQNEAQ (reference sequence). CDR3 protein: CASSFLLNTEAFF. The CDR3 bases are TGTGCCAGCAGCTTTCTTTTGAACACTGAAGCTTTCTTT.

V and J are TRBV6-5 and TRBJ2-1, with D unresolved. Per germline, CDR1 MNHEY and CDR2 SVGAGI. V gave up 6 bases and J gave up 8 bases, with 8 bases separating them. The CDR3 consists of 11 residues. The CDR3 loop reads CASSAGHEQFF. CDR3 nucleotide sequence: TGTGCCAGCAGCGCCGGTCATGAGCAGTTCTTC.

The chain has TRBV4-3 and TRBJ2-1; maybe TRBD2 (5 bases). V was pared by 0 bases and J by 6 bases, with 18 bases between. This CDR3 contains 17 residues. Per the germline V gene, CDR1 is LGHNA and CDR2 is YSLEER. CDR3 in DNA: TGCGCCAGCAGCCAAGATTTCGGAGGAGGTATACTCAATGAGCAGTTCTTC. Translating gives CASSQDFGGGILNEQFF.

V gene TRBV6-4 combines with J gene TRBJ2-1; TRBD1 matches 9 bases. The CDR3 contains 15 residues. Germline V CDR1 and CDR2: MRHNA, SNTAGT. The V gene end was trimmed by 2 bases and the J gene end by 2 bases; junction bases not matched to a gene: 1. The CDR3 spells CASSDGDRAYNEQFF. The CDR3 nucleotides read TGTGCCAGCAGTGACGGGGACAGGGCCTACAATGAGCAGTTCTTC.

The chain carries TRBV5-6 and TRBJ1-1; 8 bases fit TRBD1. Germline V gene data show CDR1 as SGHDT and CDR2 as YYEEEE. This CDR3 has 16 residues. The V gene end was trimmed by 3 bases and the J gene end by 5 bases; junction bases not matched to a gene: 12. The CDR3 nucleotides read TGTGCCAGCAGCTCTGACTCGGACAGGGTTGAGACTGAAGCTTTCTTT. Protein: CASSSDSDRVETEAFF.

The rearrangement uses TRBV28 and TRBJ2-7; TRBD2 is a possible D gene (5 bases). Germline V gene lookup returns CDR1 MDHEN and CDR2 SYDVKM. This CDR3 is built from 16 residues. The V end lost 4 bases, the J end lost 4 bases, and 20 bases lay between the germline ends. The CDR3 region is CASSSLRLLRAYEQYF. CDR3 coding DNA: TGTGCCAGCAGTTCCCTCAGACTCCTGAGGGCTTACGAGCAGTACTTC.

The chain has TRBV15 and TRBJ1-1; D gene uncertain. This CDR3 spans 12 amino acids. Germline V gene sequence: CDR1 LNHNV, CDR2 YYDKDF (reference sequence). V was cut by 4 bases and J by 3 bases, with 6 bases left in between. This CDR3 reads CATSTRDTEAFF. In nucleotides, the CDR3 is TGTGCCACCAGCACTCGGGACACTGAAGCTTTCTTT.

The CDR3 spells CASSPVDRSTDTQYF. The CDR3, as DNA: TGTGCCAGCAGCCCAGTGGACAGAAGCACAGATACGCAGTATTTT. This sequence joins TRBV28 and TRBJ2-3; D is perhaps TRBD1 (6 bases). Trimming took 6 bases from V and 0 from J, leaving 13 bases between them. This CDR3 has 15 residues. CDR1 MDHEN and CDR2 SYDVKM come from the germline V gene.

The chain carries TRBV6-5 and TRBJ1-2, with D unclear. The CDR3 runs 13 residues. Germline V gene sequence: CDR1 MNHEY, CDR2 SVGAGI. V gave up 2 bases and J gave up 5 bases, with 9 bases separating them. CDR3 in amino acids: CASSYGTVYGYTF. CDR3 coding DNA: TGTGCCAGCAGTTACGGTACAGTTTATGGCTACACCTTC.

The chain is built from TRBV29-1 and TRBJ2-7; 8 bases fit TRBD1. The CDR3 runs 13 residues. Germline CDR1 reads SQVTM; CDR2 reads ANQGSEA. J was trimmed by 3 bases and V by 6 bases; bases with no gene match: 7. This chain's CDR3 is CSVGQGVGYEQYF. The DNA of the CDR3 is TGCAGCGTAGGACAGGGAGTTGGCTACGAGCAGTACTTC.

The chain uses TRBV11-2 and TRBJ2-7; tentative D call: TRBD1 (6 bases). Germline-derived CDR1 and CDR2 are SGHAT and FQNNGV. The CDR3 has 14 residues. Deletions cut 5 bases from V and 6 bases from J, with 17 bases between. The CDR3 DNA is TGTGCCAGCAGCCCCTGGGTCAGGGGTATCGAGCAGTACTTC. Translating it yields CASSPWVRGIEQYF.

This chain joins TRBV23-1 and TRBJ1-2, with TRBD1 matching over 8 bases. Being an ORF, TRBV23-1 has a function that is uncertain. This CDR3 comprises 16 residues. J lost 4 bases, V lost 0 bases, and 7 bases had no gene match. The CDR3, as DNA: TGCGCCAGCAGTCAATCGAACCCAGGGGGCAGCTATGGCTACACCTTC. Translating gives CASSQSNPGGSYGYTF.

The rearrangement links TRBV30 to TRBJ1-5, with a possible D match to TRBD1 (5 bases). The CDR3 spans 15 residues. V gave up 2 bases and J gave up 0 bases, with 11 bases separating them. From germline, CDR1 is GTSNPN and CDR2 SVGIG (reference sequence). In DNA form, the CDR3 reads TGTGCCTGGAGTTTGGGGCGGGATAGCAATCAGCCCCAGCATTTT. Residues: CAWSLGRDSNQPQHF.

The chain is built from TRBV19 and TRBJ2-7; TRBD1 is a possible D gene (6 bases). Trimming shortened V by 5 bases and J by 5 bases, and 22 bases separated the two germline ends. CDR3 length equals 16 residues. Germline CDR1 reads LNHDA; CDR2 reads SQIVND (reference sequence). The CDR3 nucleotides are TGTGCCAGTAGTCCATATGGGCCGGGCCCAGGGGACGAGCAGTACTTC. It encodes CASSPYGPGPGDEQYF.

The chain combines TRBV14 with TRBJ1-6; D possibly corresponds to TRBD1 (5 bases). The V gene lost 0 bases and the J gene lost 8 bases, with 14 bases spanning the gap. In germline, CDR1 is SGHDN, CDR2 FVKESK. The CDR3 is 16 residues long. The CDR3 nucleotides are TGTGCCAGCAGCCAAGATCGCGACAGCGCCTATTCACCCCTCCACTTT. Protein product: CASSQDRDSAYSPLHF. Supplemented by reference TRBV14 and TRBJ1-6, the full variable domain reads EAGVTQFPSHSVIEKGQTVTLRCDPISGHDNLYWYRRVMGKEIKFLLHFVKESKQDESGMPNNRFLAERTGGTYSTLKVQPAELEDSGVYFCASSQDRDSAYSPLHFGNGTRLTVT.

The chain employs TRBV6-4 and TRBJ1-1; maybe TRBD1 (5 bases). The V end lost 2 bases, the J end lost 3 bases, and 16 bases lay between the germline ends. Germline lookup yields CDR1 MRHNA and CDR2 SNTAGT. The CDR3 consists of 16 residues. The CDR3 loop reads CASSDRLCQGYTEAFF. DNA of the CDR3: TGTGCCAGCAGTGACCGTTTGTGCCAGGGATACACTGAAGCTTTCTTT.

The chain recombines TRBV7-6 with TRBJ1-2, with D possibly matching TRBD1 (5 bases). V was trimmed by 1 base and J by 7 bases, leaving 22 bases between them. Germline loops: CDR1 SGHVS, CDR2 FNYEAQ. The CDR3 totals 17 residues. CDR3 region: CASSLGPGSGDSPGYTF. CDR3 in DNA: TGTGCCAGCAGCTTAGGTCCCGGATCCGGGGACTCCCCTGGCTACACCTTC.

The CDR3 loop reads CASRPDRGGETQYF. The DNA of the CDR3 is TGTGCCAGCAGGCCGGACAGGGGTGGCGAGACCCAGTACTTC. The rearrangement joins TRBV6-5 to TRBJ2-5; 9 bases map to TRBD1. Germline V gives CDR1 MNHEY, CDR2 SVGAGI. This CDR3 region has 14 residues. The V and J ends lost 6 bases and 5 bases, in that order; junction bases with no gene match: 7.